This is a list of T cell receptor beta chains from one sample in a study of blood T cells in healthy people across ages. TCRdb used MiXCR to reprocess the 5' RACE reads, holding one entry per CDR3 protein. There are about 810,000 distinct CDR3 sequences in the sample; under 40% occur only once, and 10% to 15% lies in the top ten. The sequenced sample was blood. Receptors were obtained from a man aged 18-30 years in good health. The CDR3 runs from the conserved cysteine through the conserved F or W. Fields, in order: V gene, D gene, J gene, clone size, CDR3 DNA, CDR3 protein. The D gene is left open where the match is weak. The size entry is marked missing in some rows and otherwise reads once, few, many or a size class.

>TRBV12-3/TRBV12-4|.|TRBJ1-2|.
TGTGCCAGCAGTTTAGCGGGGGGGCCTAACTATGGCTACACCTTC
CASSLAGGPNYGYTF
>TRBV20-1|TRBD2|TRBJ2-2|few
TGCAGTGCTAGGGGTAGCGGGGGGCCGGGCACCGGGGAGCTGTTTTTT
CSARGSGGPGTGELFF
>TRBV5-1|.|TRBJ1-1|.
TGCGCCAGCAGCTTTTCGGCCAGGCCCAACACTGAAGCTTTCTTT
CASSFSARPNTEAFF
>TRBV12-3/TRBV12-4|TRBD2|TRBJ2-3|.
TGTGCCAGCAGTCCGACTAGCGACTACACAGATACGCAGTATTTT
CASSPTSDYTDTQYF
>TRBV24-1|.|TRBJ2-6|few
TGTGCCACCAGTCAGAGATTCCAGGGTCCTGGGGCCAACGTCCTGACTTTC
CATSQRFQGPGANVLTF
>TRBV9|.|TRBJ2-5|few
TGTGCTAGCAGCCCCAGCCCGGGAGTCCAAGAGACCCAGTACTTC
CASSPSPGVQETQYF
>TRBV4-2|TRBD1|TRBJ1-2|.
TGTGCCAGCAGCCAAGTCCCGACAGGGTACTATGGCTACACCTTC
CASSQVPTGYYGYTF
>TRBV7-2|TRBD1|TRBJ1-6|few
TGTGCCAGCAGCTTAGCCCCAGGGGGAGATTCACCCCTCCACTTT
CASSLAPGGDSPLHF
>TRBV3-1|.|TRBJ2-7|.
TGTGCCAGCAGCCAGGACGGAGCCTCCTACAATGAGCAGTACTTC
CASSQDGASYNEQYF
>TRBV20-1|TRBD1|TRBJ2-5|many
TGCAGTGCCCAAGATCGACAGGGAAGGTCAGAAGAGACCCAGTACTTC
CSAQDRQGRSEETQYF
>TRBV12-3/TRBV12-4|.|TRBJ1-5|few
TGTGCCAGCAGTTTTGGTACAGAACCCAATCAGCCCCAGCATTTT
CASSFGTEPNQPQHF
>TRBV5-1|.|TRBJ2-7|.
TGCGCCAGCAGTCGAGAGATCAGGTTGTACAATGAGCAGTACTTC
CASSREIRLYNEQYF
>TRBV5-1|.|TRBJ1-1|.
TGCGCCAGCTTCAATGAGGTGAACACTGAAGCTTTCTTT
CASFNEVNTEAFF
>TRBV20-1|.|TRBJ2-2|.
TGCAGTGCTAGAGTTCCGGCAGGGACCGGGGAGCTGTTTTTT
CSARVPAGTGELFF
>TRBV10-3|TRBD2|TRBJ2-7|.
TGTGCCATCAGTGAAACGGGGACTAGCGGATACGAGCAGTACTTC
CAISETGTSGYEQYF
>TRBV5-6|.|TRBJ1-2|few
TGTGCCAGCAGCGTGACCCCTGGCTATGGCTACACCTTC
CASSVTPGYGYTF
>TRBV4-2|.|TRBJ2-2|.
TGTGCCAGCAGCCCTCCCCCGCGTGGGGTTGAAGGGAACACCGGGGAGCTGTTTTTT
CASSPPPRGVEGNTGELFF
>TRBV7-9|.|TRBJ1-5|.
TGTGCCAGCAGCTCCACCACAGGGCCACGGAATCAGCCCCAGCATTTT
CASSSTTGPRNQPQHF
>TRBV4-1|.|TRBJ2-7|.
TGCGCCAGCAGCCAAGATGGACCCTACAATGAGCAGTACTTC
CASSQDGPYNEQYF
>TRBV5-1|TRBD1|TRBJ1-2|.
TGCGCCAGCAGCTCGACAGGGGGGTACTATGGCTACACCTTC
CASSSTGGYYGYTF
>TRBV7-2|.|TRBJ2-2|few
TGTGCCAGCAGCTTAGAATGGGGGAACACCGGGGAGCTGTTTTTT
CASSLEWGNTGELFF
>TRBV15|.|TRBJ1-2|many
TGTGCCACCAGCAGAGATCATCAGGACCGTCGCTATGGCTACACCTTC
CATSRDHQDRRYGYTF
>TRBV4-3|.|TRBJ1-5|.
TGCGCCAGCAGCCAAGAACCGGGATCTAGCAATCAGCCCCAGCATTTT
CASSQEPGSSNQPQHF
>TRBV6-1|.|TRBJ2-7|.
TGTGCCATAGGGGACTCCTACGAGCAGTACTTC
CAIGDSYEQYF
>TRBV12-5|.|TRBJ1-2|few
TGTGCTAGTGGTTTGGTCGACAGGTATGGCTACACCTTC
CASGLVDRYGYTF
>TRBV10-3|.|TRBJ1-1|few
TGTGCCATCAGCCTAGGACCGACACTTGAGAACACTGAAGCTTTCTTT
CAISLGPTLENTEAFF
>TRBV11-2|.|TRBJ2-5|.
TGTGCCAGCAGCTTAAGGTCCCGGCGGGGTGAGCAGTACTTC
CASSLRSRRGEQYF
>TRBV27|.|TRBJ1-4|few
TGTGCCAGCAGCCCCACCCCCAGGAGAACCACCTCCTGGCATGAAAAACTGTTTTTT
CASSPTPRRTTSWHEKLFF
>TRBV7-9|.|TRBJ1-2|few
TGTGCCAGCAGCCCAGGAGGGGAGAACTATGGCTACACCTTC
CASSPGGENYGYTF
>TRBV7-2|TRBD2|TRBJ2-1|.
TGTGCCAGCAGCTTCGAAGGACTAGCGGGAGTTAATGGGACCCAGTTCTTC
CASSFEGLAGVNGTQFF
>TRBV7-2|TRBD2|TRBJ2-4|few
TGTGCCAGCAGCTTGTCTCTAGCGGGCGGAAACATTCAGTACTTC
CASSLSLAGGNIQYF
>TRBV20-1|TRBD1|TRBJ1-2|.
TGCAGTGCTAGACGGACAGGGTTTCATGGCTACACCTTC
CSARRTGFHGYTF
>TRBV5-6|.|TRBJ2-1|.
TGTGCCAGCAGCGGGGGCTGGCTCAATGAGCAGTTCTTC
CASSGGWLNEQFF
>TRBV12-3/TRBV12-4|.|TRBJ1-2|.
TGTGCCAGCAGTTTATGGGGGAATGGCTACACCTTC
CASSLWGNGYTF
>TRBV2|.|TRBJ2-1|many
TGTGCCAGCAGTGTGGGACCCTGGGAGAGGAATGAGCAGTTCTTC
CASSVGPWERNEQFF
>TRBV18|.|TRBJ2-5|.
TGTGCCAGCTCACCCTCCGGGACCCAGCAAGAGACCCAGTACTTC
CASSPSGTQQETQYF
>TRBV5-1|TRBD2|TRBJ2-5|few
TGCGCCAGCAGCAGTGTAAAGCGGGGGGGCTACAATGAGCAGTACTTC
CASSSVKRGGYNEQYF
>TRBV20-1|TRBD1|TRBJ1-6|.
TGCAGTGCACCGTACCGGGACAGGGGTTCACCCCTCCACTTT
CSAPYRDRGSPLHF
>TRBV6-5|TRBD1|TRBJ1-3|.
TGTGCCAGCAGTTACGGCCAGGGGGCTTCTGGAAACACCATATATTTT
CASSYGQGASGNTIYF
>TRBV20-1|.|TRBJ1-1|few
TGCAGTGCCGCGGGCGGCTACAACACTGAAGCTTTCTTT
CSAAGGYNTEAFF
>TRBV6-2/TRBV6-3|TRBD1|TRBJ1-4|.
TGTGCCAGCAGGGCCCGGGACAGGCCCTATGAAAAACTGTTTTTT
CASRARDRPYEKLFF
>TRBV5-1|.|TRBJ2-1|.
TGCGCCAGCAGCCTAAAGAGCTCCTACAATGAGCAGTTCTTC
CASSLKSSYNEQFF
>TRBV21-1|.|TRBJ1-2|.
TGTGTCAGCAGCAAAGTCGGGACTAATGGCTACACCTTC
CVSSKVGTNGYTF
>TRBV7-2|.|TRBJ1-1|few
TGTGCCAGCAGCTTGGGGGGGATCGGAGGGGACACTGAAGCTTTCTTT
CASSLGGIGGDTEAFF
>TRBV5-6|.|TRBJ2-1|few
TGTGCCAGCAGCTTTACTAGTGACAATGAGCAGTTCTTC
CASSFTSDNEQFF
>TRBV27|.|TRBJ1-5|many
TGTGCCAGCAGTTTAGCCGGGACGAGCAATCAGCCCCAGCATTTT
CASSLAGTSNQPQHF
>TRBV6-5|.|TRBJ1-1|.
TGTGCCAGCAGTTACGGTTGGGACACTGAAGCTTTCTTT
CASSYGWDTEAFF
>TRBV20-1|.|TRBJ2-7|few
TGCAGTGCTAGAGTCTACAATGAGCAGTACTTC
CSARVYNEQYF
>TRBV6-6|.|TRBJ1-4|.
TGTGCCAGCAACCAGGGTCCAACTAATGAAAAACTGTTTTTT
CASNQGPTNEKLFF
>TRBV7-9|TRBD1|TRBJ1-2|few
TGTGCCAGCAGCACCCCGGACAGGTTCCTCTATGGCTACACCTTC
CASSTPDRFLYGYTF
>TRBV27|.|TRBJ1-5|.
TGTGCCAGCAGTCCCCTTTATAGCAATCAGCCCCAGCATTTT
CASSPLYSNQPQHF
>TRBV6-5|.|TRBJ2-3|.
TGTGCCAGCAGATTCGGACCAACGGCAGATACGCAGTATTTT
CASRFGPTADTQYF